This T cell receptor (beta chain) was sequenced in a study of control samples from healthy donors and cancer patients. Assay: immunoSEQ multiplex PCR; the TCRdb copy retains only in-frame clones and omits some. The data contain about 150,000 clones, roughly 94% of them singletons. This CDR3 comprises 16 residues. J was trimmed by 0 bases and V by 4 bases; bases with no gene match: 3. Germline CDR1 reads LNHDA; CDR2 reads SQIVND (reference sequence). The specimen was blood. The rearrangement joins TRBV19 to TRBJ1-6, with TRBD1 matching over 7 bases. This clonotype was obtained from a man aged 35-49 years in good health. Here the CDR3 reads CASSTRDSSYNSPLHF. Here the CDR3 DNA reads TGTGCCAGTAGTACCCGGGACAGCTCCTATAATTCACCCCTCCACTTT.